Listed below are T cell receptor beta chains from one sample, sequenced in a study of cytomegalovirus exposure and HLA in healthy donors. TCRdb's copy holds only in-frame clones and misses some; the assay was immunoSEQ multiplex PCR. The sample holds under 150,000 clones, about 81% seen once. The sequencing input was PBMCs. The source of these receptors is a woman in her thirties or forties in good health and CMV-seropositive. CDR3s include the opening cysteine and the closing phenylalanine or tryptophan. D genes are given only for firm matches. A row's size may be missing; if present it is once, few, many or a size class.

>.|TRBD1|TRBJ2-7|TRBV15
CATSRAGQGTEQYF
TGTGCCACCAGCAGAGCCGGACAGGGGACCGAGCAGTACTTC
>.|.|TRBJ1-4|TRBV28
CASSFPHHGSTNEKLFF
TGTGCCAGCAGTTTTCCGCATCACGGGTCAACTAATGAAAAACTGTTTTTT
>.|.|TRBJ2-1|TRBV28
CASSSSTGDNEQFF
TGTGCCAGCAGTTCTAGTACTGGAGACAATGAGCAGTTCTTC
>.|.|TRBJ2-7|TRBV28
CASAPGQGSGLAAYEQYF
TGTGCCAGCGCCCCGGGACAGGGCTCGGGACTAGCAGCGTACGAGCAGTACTTC
>once|.|TRBJ1-1|TRBV5-8
CASSLAVSQALSEAFF
TGTGCCAGCAGCTTGGCCGTCTCACAGGCCCTTTCTGAAGCTTTCTTT
>.|TRBD2|TRBJ2-5|TRBV7-2
CASKRGVGETQYF
TGTGCCAGCAAGCGGGGAGTGGGCGAGACCCAGTACTTC
>.|.|TRBJ2-7|TRBV5-4
CASSATSTYEQYF
TGTGCCAGCAGCGCTACTTCCACCTACGAGCAGTACTTC
>.|TRBD1|TRBJ2-7|TRBV29-1
CSVMTGAYEQYF
TGCAGCGTCATGACAGGGGCGTACGAGCAGTACTTC
>few|TRBD2|TRBJ2-1|TRBV9
CASSVSGGAGNEHFF
TGTGCCAGCAGCGTCTCCGGGGGGGCGGGCAATGAGCACTTCTTC
>.|.|TRBJ1-5|TRBV9
CASSVAPGGDQPQHF
TGTGCCAGCAGCGTAGCTCCGGGGGGCGATCAGCCCCAGCATTTT
>.|TRBD1|TRBJ2-1|TRBV5-4
CASEKGTGGLNTYNEQFF
TGTGCCAGCGAAAAAGGGACAGGGGGCCTCAATACCTACAATGAGCAGTTCTTC
>few|TRBD1|TRBJ2-4|TRBV15
CATSSKGQGVAGTKNIQYF
TGTGCCACCAGCAGTAAGGGACAGGGGGTAGCCGGAACCAAAAACATTCAGTACTTC
>.|TRBD2|TRBJ2-7|TRBV29-1
CSSSSTREGEQYF
TGCAGCTCTTCCTCAACCAGGGAGGGCGAGCAGTACTTC
>.|.|TRBJ1-2|TRBV5-6
CASSLGHRSPNYGYTF
TGTGCCAGCAGCTTGGGGCACAGATCACCTAACTATGGCTACACCTTC
>.|.|TRBJ2-3|TRBV5-4
CASSLAGSGTDTQYF
TGTGCCAGCAGCTTGGCAGGGTCGGGCACAGATACGCAGTATTTT
>.|.|TRBJ2-7|TRBV19
CASSGSTRGNEQYF
TGTGCCAGTAGTGGTTCGACTCGCGGTAACGAGCAGTACTTC
>.|TRBD1|TRBJ1-4|TRBV7-6
CASSSYGQGARYEKLFF
TGTGCCAGCAGCTCATACGGACAGGGGGCTCGGTACGAAAAACTGTTTTTT
>few|TRBD2|TRBJ2-5|TRBV2
CASIPDLGPGGAQYF
TGTGCCAGCATCCCCGACTTGGGGCCCGGGGGGGCCCAGTACTTC
>.|TRBD1|TRBJ2-7|TRBV7-2
CASSVVVGQGAHEQYF
TGTGCCAGCAGCGTGGTGGTGGGACAGGGGGCTCACGAGCAGTACTTC
>.|TRBD1|TRBJ1-6|TRBV10-3
CATGQSVSPLHF
TGTGCCACGGGACAGTCGGTTTCACCCCTCCACTTT
>.|TRBD1|TRBJ1-4|TRBV5-1
CASSLAGQGLEKLFF
TGCGCCAGCAGCTTGGCAGGACAGGGACTTGAAAAACTGTTTTTT
>.|TRBD1|TRBJ1-1|TRBV6-1
CASAYSGGYTEAFF
TGTGCCAGCGCCTACTCAGGGGGCTACACTGAAGCTTTCTTT
>.|TRBD2|TRBJ2-3|TRBV7-7
CASSPSGRAADTQYF
TGTGCTAGCAGCCCAAGCGGGAGGGCCGCCGATACGCAGTATTTT
>.|.|TRBJ1-5|TRBV6-1
CASTGQNSNQPQHF
TGTGCCAGCACCGGACAAAATAGCAATCAGCCCCAGCATTTT
>few|TRBD1|TRBJ2-7|TRBV25-1
CASSSTGYEQYF
TGTGCCAGCAGTTCGACAGGGTACGAGCAGTACTTC
>.|.|TRBJ2-2|TRBV12-5
CASGQDSTGELFF
TGTGCTAGTGGCCAGGACTCAACCGGGGAGCTGTTTTTT
>once|TRBD1|TRBJ1-2|TRBV7-3
CASSPRPGTGEGYTF
TGTGCCAGCAGCCCCCGTCCCGGGACAGGCGAAGGCTACACCTTC
>.|.|TRBJ1-1|TRBV7-9
CASSLGQVNTEAFF
TGTGCCAGCAGCTTAGGACAGGTGAACACTGAAGCTTTCTTT